What follows are 24 T cell receptor beta chains derived from one specimen sequenced in a study of a mutant IDH1 vaccine in newly diagnosed glioma (dated by TCRdb to the early 2020s). These receptors are not linked to any known antigen. The time point tag for this specimen amounts to: week 47, end of study. A 20-mer mutant IDH1 peptide at 300 micrograms in Montanide made up each vaccine dose, which was injected subcutaneously together with topical imiquimod. The method behind the library was the immunoSEQ multiplex PCR assay. TCRdb provides this immuneACCESS table in a form limited to in-frame rearrangements. Some clones are lacking; in checked studies, under half of them reflect an unresolved V gene, and why the rest are absent is not known. The sample table shows roughly 30,000 clones, and roughly 84% are seen once. The top ten hold about 30% of the sample. Sequenced here: PBMCs, sampled from a glioma patient whose treatment included an IDH1 peptide vaccine. The receptors originated from a man aged 25 to 40 with glioma.

J is TRBJ2-7 and V is TRBV5-1; D perhaps matches TRBD2 (6 bases). CDR3 length: 16 amino acids. Germline V CDR1 and CDR2: SGHRS, YFSETQ. The V gene lost 0 bases and the J gene lost 6 bases, with 19 bases spanning the gap. The CDR3 loop is CASSLAVGTMGGEQYF. As DNA, the CDR3 is TGCGCCAGCAGCTTGGCCGTTGGTACGATGGGGGGCGAGCAGTACTTC.

This clone was found once. This rearrangement joins TRBV18 to TRBJ2-7; 11 bases are shared with TRBD2. This CDR3 spans 15 amino acids. CDR1 and CDR2 from the germline V gene are KGHSH and LQKENI. The trim removed 2 bases at V and 2 bases at J, leaving 2 bases unmatched. This CDR3 is CASSPGGLAAYEQYF. Here the CDR3 DNA reads TGTGCCAGCTCACCAGGGGGACTAGCGGCCTACGAGCAGTACTTC. Filled out from reference TRBV18 and TRBJ2-7, the complete variable domain reads NAGVMQNPRHLVRRRGQEARLRCSPMKGHSHVYWYRQLPEEGLKFMVYLQKENIIDESGMPKERFSAEFPKEGPSILRIQQVVRGDSAAYFCASSPGGLAAYEQYFGPGTRLTVT.

The chain has TRBV27 and TRBJ2-7; tentative D call: TRBD1 (5 bases). Germline CDR1 is MNHEY and CDR2 is SMNVEV (reference sequence). The CDR3 is made up of 13 amino acids. The V and J ends lost 3 bases and 3 bases respectively, with 9 bases between them. The CDR3 DNA reads TGTGCCAGCAGTTTGGGGCAGTTCTACGAGCAGTACTTC. This codes for CASSLGQFYEQYF.

V is TRBV10-3 and J is TRBJ2-7; 7 nucleotides line up with TRBD1. CDR1 is ENHRY and CDR2 is SYGVKD in the germline V gene. The CDR3 totals 19 residues. The J segment lost 2 bases and the V segment lost 3 bases, leaving 19 bases of the junction unmatched. CDR3 bases: TGTGCCATCAGTGACGGAGATATCTCGTCGGACAGGTCGCCCTACGAGCAGTACTTC. Protein product: CAISDGDISSDRSPYEQYF.

The J gene is TRBJ1-3, the V gene TRBV6-1; D gene ambiguous. V lost 8 bases, J lost 3 bases, and 11 bases lay in between. Germline V gene sequence: CDR1 MNHNS, CDR2 SASEGT. The CDR3 consists of 13 residues. DNA of the CDR3: TGTGCCAGCGGGCACAAAAGTGGAAACACCATATATTTT. Protein product: CASGHKSGNTIYF.

This chain links TRBV6-1 with TRBJ2-7; maybe TRBD2 (5 bases). V lost 7 bases, J lost 0 bases, and 10 bases lay in between. Germline V gene lookup returns CDR1 MNHNS and CDR2 SASEGT. This CDR3 has 13 amino acids. The CDR3 DNA follows: TGTGCCAGCAACTTACGGGGCTCCTACGAGCAGTACTTC. This encodes CASNLRGSYEQYF.

This clone has a handful of counts. The rearrangement links TRBV14 to TRBJ2-3; D is unclear. This CDR3 region has 13 residues. Germline V lookup: CDR1 SGHDN, CDR2 FVKESK. V gave up 3 bases and J gave up 2 bases, with 6 bases separating them. CDR3 loop: CASSQPTTDTQYF. CDR3 coding DNA: TGTGCCAGCAGCCAGCCTACCACAGATACGCAGTATTTT.

The rearrangement links TRBV10-3 to TRBJ1-4, with 7 bases aligning to TRBD1. Looked up from germline, CDR1 is ENHRY and CDR2 is SYGVKD. This CDR3 comprises 14 residues. J was trimmed by 4 bases and V by 10 bases; bases with no gene match: 9. CDR3 nucleotides: TGTGCCACCACCCCCGACAGGGTTAATGAAAAACTGTTTTTT. Translating gives CATTPDRVNEKLFF.

The V and J genes are TRBV6-5 and TRBJ2-5; tentative D call: TRBD1 (5 bases). The CDR3 contains 13 residues. Between the trimmed V and J ends, which lost 6 bases and 4 bases, there was a span of 12 bases. Germline values: CDR1 MNHEY, CDR2 SVGAGI. CDR3 amino acids: CASRSRDGETQYF. The CDR3 DNA sequence: TGTGCCAGCAGATCCAGGGATGGAGAGACCCAGTACTTC.

This clone came up a few times. This chain links TRBV7-2 with TRBJ1-2; possible D gene TRBD1, 6 bases. The germline V and J ends were trimmed by 0 bases and 4 bases, with 12 bases remaining between them. This CDR3 is built from 15 residues. Germline lookup yields CDR1 SGHTA and CDR2 FQGNSA. Written as DNA, the CDR3 is TGTGCCAGCAGCTTAGCTGGGCAGGGGAGCTATGGCTACACCTTC. Translating gives CASSLAGQGSYGYTF.

The chain recombines TRBV6-5 with TRBJ2-7; D call uncertain. Germline V CDR1 and CDR2: MNHEY, SVGAGI. V was cut by 5 bases and J by 6 bases, with 11 bases left in between. This CDR3 is built from 12 residues. The DNA of the CDR3 is TGTGCCAGCAGTCTCCTCGGAGTCGAGCAGTACTTC. Encoded protein: CASSLLGVEQYF.

The V and J genes are TRBV30 and TRBJ2-3; the D is unclear. Germline lookup yields CDR1 GTSNPN and CDR2 SVGIG (reference sequence). Trimming took 1 base from V and 0 from J, leaving 14 bases between them. The CDR3 covers 16 residues. The CDR3: CAWSARLGSSTDTQYF. DNA of the CDR3: TGTGCCTGGAGTGCGAGGTTGGGTTCTAGCACAGATACGCAGTATTTT.

This rearrangement joins TRBV5-4 to TRBJ2-3; 7 positions agree with TRBD2. The germline CDR1 and CDR2 sequences are SGHNT and YYREEE (reference sequence). CDR3 length equals 15 residues. V trimming: 4 bases; J trimming: 3 bases; junction bases outside the gene matches: 8. The CDR3 DNA follows: TGTGCCAGCAGCCACGTGGCTAGCGGAACAGATACGCAGTATTTT. This sequence encodes CASSHVASGTDTQYF.

The rearrangement uses TRBV5-6 and TRBJ2-5; D uncertain. The CDR3 extends over 12 amino acids. The V gene's germline CDR1 is SGHDT and CDR2 YYEEEE. V dropped 3 bases and J dropped 6 bases, with 9 bases sitting between them. The CDR3 region is CASSYPAKTQYF. DNA for the CDR3: TGTGCCAGCAGCTATCCCGCCAAGACCCAGTACTTC.

This clone is medium-sized within its sample. The chain uses TRBV5-1 and TRBJ1-1; unclear D gene. V dropped 5 bases and J dropped 0 bases, with 8 bases sitting between them. The CDR3 spans 13 residues. Germline lookup yields CDR1 SGHRS and CDR2 YFSETQ. CDR3 sequence (DNA): TGCGCCAGCAGGGCCAGTATGAACACTGAAGCTTTCTTT. This gives the protein CASRASMNTEAFF. Variable domain in full (rest from reference TRBV5-1 and TRBJ1-1): KAGVTQTPRYLIKTRGQQVTLSCSPISGHRSVSWYQQTPGQGLQFLFEYFSETQRNKGNFPGRFSGRQFSNSRSEMNVSTLELGDSALYLCASRASMNTEAFFGQGTRLTVV.

The rearrangement uses TRBV5-1 and TRBJ2-2; possible D gene TRBD2, 5 bases. Germline CDR1 and CDR2: SGHRS and YFSETQ. The CDR3 loop spans 16 amino acids. V lost 4 bases to trimming and J lost 6 bases, with 19 bases between them. CDR3 nucleotides: TGCGCCAGCAGCCTCATTGCGGTCGGGGTTTCCGGGGAGCTGTTTTTT. This gives the protein CASSLIAVGVSGELFF.

The V call is TRBV4-1, the J call TRBJ2-2; D not certain. The CDR3 has 15 residues. V lost 2 bases and J 5 bases, leaving 12 bases between the germline ends. CDR1 and CDR2 from the germline V gene are MGHRA and YSYEKL. CDR3 DNA sequence: TGCGCCAGCAGCCAAATAGAAAGAGGTACCGGGGAGCTGTTTTTT. Protein product: CASSQIERGTGELFF.

This chain links TRBV5-1 with TRBJ2-3; TRBD2 matches at 7 bases. V lost 4 bases, J lost 6 bases, and 14 bases stayed unmatched. This CDR3 contains 16 residues. Per germline, CDR1 SGHRS and CDR2 YFSETQ. CDR3 residues: CASSRGRGSGGDTQYF. For the CDR3, the DNA is TGCGCCAGCAGCCGAGGGAGGGGTAGCGGCGGGGATACGCAGTATTTT.

The J gene is TRBJ2-7, the V gene TRBV6-6; D may be TRBD1 (5 bases). Germline V gene data show CDR1 as MNHNY and CDR2 as SVGAGI (reference sequence). The CDR3 totals 14 residues. V was clipped by 6 bases and J by 2 bases, with 14 bases between them. CDR3 loop: CASSKGAYTYEQYF. In nucleotides, the CDR3 is TGTGCCAGCAGCAAAGGGGCTTATACCTACGAGCAGTACTTC.

V usage is TRBV13 and J usage is TRBJ2-3; TRBD1 might be the D (5 bases). Germline CDR1 PRHDT, CDR2 FYEKMQ (reference sequence). V lost 5 bases and J 4 bases, leaving 10 bases between the germline ends. This CDR3 is built from 13 residues. CDR3 amino acids: CASSPTGSDTQYF. Written as DNA, the CDR3 is TGTGCCAGCAGCCCCACAGGATCAGATACGCAGTATTTT.

This rearrangement joins TRBV28 to TRBJ2-2; 8 bases align to TRBD2. This CDR3 has 16 residues. Germline loops: CDR1 MDHEN, CDR2 SYDVKM. Losses at the gene ends were 1 base for V and 6 bases for J; bases not matched to a gene: 7. The CDR3 spells CASSLLPSGSAGELFF. For the CDR3, the DNA is TGTGCCAGCAGTTTATTACCCAGCGGGAGCGCCGGGGAGCTGTTTTTT.

The chain uses TRBV5-1 and TRBJ2-2; D may correspond to TRBD1 or TRBD2 (5 bases each). This CDR3 has 18 amino acids. From germline, CDR1 is SGHRS and CDR2 YFSETQ. V lost 0 bases and J 1 base, leaving 16 bases between the germline ends. DNA of the CDR3: TGCGCCAGCAGCTTGGGCCGTAGTTGGGGACGGAACACCGGGGAGCTGTTTTTT. Its translation: CASSLGRSWGRNTGELFF.

The rearrangement links TRBV29-1 to TRBJ1-1; D is ambiguous. The CDR3 is 16 amino acids. V lost 4 bases and J lost 0, with 18 bases in between. Germline CDR1 and CDR2: SQVTM and ANQGSEA. The CDR3 sequence: CSVVRRLASMNTEAFF. CDR3 nucleotide sequence: TGCAGCGTTGTTCGGAGGTTGGCCAGCATGAACACTGAAGCTTTCTTT.

The V and J genes are TRBV7-2 and TRBJ1-6, with D perhaps matching TRBD1 (5 bases). From germline, CDR1 is SGHTA and CDR2 FQGNSA. Between the trimmed V and J ends, which lost 3 bases and 4 bases, there was a span of 7 bases. The CDR3 is 14 amino acids. CDR3 nucleotides: TGTGCCAGCAGCTTTGGGGGATATAATTCACCCCTCCACTTT. Translation: CASSFGGYNSPLHF. The whole variable domain, remainder taken from reference TRBV7-2 and TRBJ1-6, is GAGVSQSPSNKVTEKGKDVELRCDPISGHTALYWYRQSLGQGLEFLIYFQGNSAPDKSGLPSDRFSAERTGGSVSTLTIQRTQQEDSAVYLCASSFGGYNSPLHFGNGTRLTVT.